The 18 T cell receptor beta chains reported below all come from one sample, sequenced in a study of human T cells and chemical hapten exposure. TCRdb called the RACE reads again in MiXCR, with one record for every CDR3 protein. The table lists approximately 71,000 distinct CDR3 sequences, approximately 9.8% of them singletons, with roughly 3.3% in the top ten. Time point: patch test 1, 2 weeks after DPC sensitization. As for treatment: therapeutic diphenylcyclopropenone sensitization with weekly scalp DPC. Sequencing was performed on whole blood, taken in connection with sensitization to the hapten diphenylcyclopropenone (DPC). Receptors were obtained from a middle-aged woman with alopecia areata. Some clones in this sample may be carry-over from other donors' samples.

A few counts support this clonotype. At one end, the junction sequence differs from germline, possibly due to a read error. The rearrangement joins TRBV5-1 to TRBJ2-2; weak D call: TRBD2 (6 bases). The CDR3 is 15 residues long. Germline V lookup: CDR1 SGHRS, CDR2 YFSETQ. The CDR3 bases are TGCGCCAGCAGTTTGGAGGGCACCAACACCGGGGAGCTGTTTTTT. It encodes CASSLEGTNTGELFF.

In this sample, this clonotype turned up a few times. The chain links TRBV6-5 to TRBJ1-1; possibly TRBD1 for D (6 bases). The CDR3 contains 13 residues. V was cut by 5 bases and J by 5 bases, with 12 bases left in between. Per the germline V gene, CDR1 is MNHEY and CDR2 is SVGAGI. CDR3: CASSALQGTEAFF. CDR3 bases: TGTGCCAGCAGTGCTTTACAGGGAACTGAAGCTTTCTTT.

The table lists this clonotype with many counts. This rearrangement joins TRBV27 to TRBJ2-1, with TRBD2 identical over 8 bases. With V trimmed by 3 bases and J by 5 bases, 12 bases remained unmatched. Germline V CDR1 and CDR2: MNHEY, SMNVEV (reference sequence). CDR3 length equals 17 residues. The CDR3 reads CASSFRTGPGGHNEQFF. CDR3 coding DNA: TGTGCCAGCAGTTTCCGTACGGGCCCGGGGGGGCACAATGAGCAGTTCTTC.

The V and J genes are TRBV6-6 and TRBJ2-3; D tentatively fits TRBD1 or TRBD2 (5 bases each). The ends were cut back, 6 bases at V and 2 bases at J, with 24 bases in the middle. CDR1 and CDR2 (germline): MNHNY, SVGAGI (reference sequence). CDR3 length: 18 residues. The CDR3, as DNA: TGTGCCAGCAGCCCCGGCCCCGGGGCTAGCCGAGTCACAGATACGCAGTATTTT. Protein sequence: CASSPGPGASRVTDTQYF.

This clonotype was picked up many times. The rearrangement uses TRBV7-2 and TRBJ1-4, with D maybe TRBD1 (5 bases). Germline V lookup: CDR1 SGHTA, CDR2 FQGNSA. The CDR3 sequence is 15 residues long. V lost 2 bases, J lost 7 bases, and 14 bases lay in between. The CDR3 DNA reads TGTGCCAGCAGCTTATTGGGGGGAGGAGGTGAAAAACTGTTTTTT. Translated: CASSLLGGGGEKLFF. Complete variable domain (other parts from reference TRBV7-2 and TRBJ1-4): GAGVSQSPSNKVTEKGKDVELRCDPISGHTALYWYRQSLGQGLEFLIYFQGNSAPDKSGLPSDRFSAERTGGSVSTLTIQRTQQEDSAVYLCASSLLGGGGEKLFFGSGTQLSVL.

This clonotype was seen at least ten times. The chain couples TRBV11-2 to TRBJ2-7, with TRBD1 matching 7 bases. The CDR3 length is 15 residues. Germline loops: CDR1 SGHAT, CDR2 FQNNGV. The junction had 11 bases not matched to a gene; V was cut back by 3 bases and J by 6 bases. The CDR3 nucleotides read TGTGCCAGCAGCTTGTTAGACAGGGTGTGGGGCGAGCAGTACTTC. Amino acid sequence: CASSLLDRVWGEQYF.

This clonotype was counted ten times or more. V and J are TRBV7-3 and TRBJ2-1; D not certain. Germline lookup yields CDR1 SGHTA and CDR2 FQGTGA. Trimming took 5 bases from V and 6 from J, leaving 20 bases between them. The CDR3 spans 16 residues. The CDR3 nucleotides are TGTGCCAGCAGCCGCCACCCCGGACCCTACTCCAATGAGCAGTTCTTC. Translation: CASSRHPGPYSNEQFF.

This clonotype came up a few times. V and J are TRBV29-1 and TRBJ1-3, with unresolved D. CDR3 size: 12 residues. CDR1 and CDR2 from the germline V gene are SQVTM and ANQGSEA. V was clipped by 4 bases and J by 2 bases, with 6 bases between them. Written as DNA, the CDR3 is TGCAGCGTTGTTCGCCCTGGAAACACCATATATTTT. This gives the protein CSVVRPGNTIYF.

This clonotype was observed many times. CDR3 DNA: TGTGCCAGCAGCTTGCGAGGGGCGTATGGCTACACCTTC. Translating gives CASSLRGAYGYTF. The V call is TRBV13, the J call TRBJ1-2; TRBD1 is a possible D gene (5 bases). The CDR3 is 13 amino acids. Trimming cost V 3 bases and J 5 bases, with 10 bases left between them. In germline, CDR1 is PRHDT, CDR2 FYEKMQ (reference sequence).

The genes are TRBV7-2 and TRBJ2-2; 8 bases agree with TRBD2. J gave up 9 bases and V 1 base, and 7 bases lay outside the gene matches. The CDR3 extends over 15 amino acids. Per germline, CDR1 SGHTA and CDR2 FQGNSA. This chain's CDR3 is CASSLDWRGVWELFF. The CDR3 region has the DNA TGTGCCAGCAGCTTAGACTGGCGGGGGGTCTGGGAGCTGTTTTTT.

This clonotype was picked up many times. The chain is built from TRBV4-1 and TRBJ2-1; D gene ambiguous. Trimming shortened V by 3 bases and J by 1 base, and 19 bases separated the two germline ends. The germline CDR1 and CDR2 sequences are MGHRA and YSYEKL. The CDR3 is made up of 18 amino acids. The CDR3 DNA sequence: TGCGCCAGCAGCCAGGTAGATATGGGCCTCCCTTCCTACAATGAGCAGTTCTTC. The encoded protein is CASSQVDMGLPSYNEQFF.

The V call is TRBV7-2, the J call TRBJ1-2; TRBD1 aligns across 7 bases. The CDR3 has 13 amino acids. With V trimmed by 4 bases and J by 7 bases, 6 bases remained unmatched. In germline, CDR1 is SGHTA, CDR2 FQGNSA. The chain's CDR3 is CASSSDRVRGYTF. The CDR3 DNA sequence: TGTGCCAGCAGCTCAGACAGGGTTCGTGGCTACACCTTC.

In its sample, this clonotype was seen many times. CDR3 protein: CSALRTGAYYGYTF. CDR3 nucleotide sequence: TGCAGTGCTCTACGGACAGGAGCCTACTATGGCTACACCTTC. The chain joins TRBV20-1 to TRBJ1-2; TRBD1 aligns across 7 bases. Germline CDR1 DFQATT, CDR2 SNEGSKA (reference sequence). J gave up 3 bases and V 5 bases, and 9 bases lay outside the gene matches. The length of the CDR3 is 14 residues.

This clonotype was recorded many times. This chain uses TRBV7-9 with TRBJ2-3; no reliable D call. Trimming shortened V by 0 bases and J by 2 bases, and 6 bases separated the two germline ends. The germline V gene encodes CDR1 SEHNR and CDR2 FQNEAQ (reference sequence). This CDR3 spans 14 amino acids. CDR3 nucleotide sequence: TGTGCCAGCAGCTTAGCCCTATTCACAGATACGCAGTATTTT. Translating it yields CASSLALFTDTQYF.

This clonotype was detected once. CDR3 coding DNA: TGTGCCACCAGTGGTCCTAGCGGGGGAAGCTCCTACAATGAGCAGTTCTTC. Translated, it gives CATSGPSGGSSYNEQFF. The genes are TRBV24-1 and TRBJ2-1, with TRBD2 matching over 10 bases. Germline CDR1 and CDR2: KGHDR and SFDVKD. This CDR3 comprises 17 residues. V shed 5 bases, J shed 0 bases, and the junction held 6 bases outside the gene matches.

This chain uses TRBV29-1 with TRBJ2-3; D remains unclear. CDR3 length: 14 amino acids. The V gene lost 3 bases and the J gene lost 1 base, with 11 bases spanning the gap. Germline CDR1 reads SQVTM; CDR2 reads ANQGSEA. CDR3 in amino acids: CSVDGTLGTDTQYF. The CDR3 DNA sequence: TGCAGCGTTGACGGCACCCTAGGCACAGATACGCAGTATTTT.

Many counts were recorded for this clonotype. V is TRBV7-2 and J is TRBJ1-1, with D hard to call. The germline gives CDR1 SGHTA, CDR2 FQGNSA. This CDR3 spans 14 amino acids. V lost 5 bases to trimming and J lost 0 bases, with 10 bases between them. The CDR3 protein is CASSLEIMNTEAFF. CDR3 in DNA: TGTGCCAGCAGCCTTGAGATAATGAACACTGAAGCTTTCTTT.

Many counts were recorded for this clonotype. This chain connects TRBV4-1 to TRBJ1-1; D not certain. Germline V gives CDR1 MGHRA, CDR2 YSYEKL. Trimming shortened V by 0 bases and J by 5 bases, and 10 bases separated the two germline ends. The CDR3 contains 14 residues. Here the CDR3 reads CASSQETGSTEAFF. In nucleotides, the CDR3 is TGCGCCAGCAGCCAAGAGACGGGGAGTACTGAAGCTTTCTTT.